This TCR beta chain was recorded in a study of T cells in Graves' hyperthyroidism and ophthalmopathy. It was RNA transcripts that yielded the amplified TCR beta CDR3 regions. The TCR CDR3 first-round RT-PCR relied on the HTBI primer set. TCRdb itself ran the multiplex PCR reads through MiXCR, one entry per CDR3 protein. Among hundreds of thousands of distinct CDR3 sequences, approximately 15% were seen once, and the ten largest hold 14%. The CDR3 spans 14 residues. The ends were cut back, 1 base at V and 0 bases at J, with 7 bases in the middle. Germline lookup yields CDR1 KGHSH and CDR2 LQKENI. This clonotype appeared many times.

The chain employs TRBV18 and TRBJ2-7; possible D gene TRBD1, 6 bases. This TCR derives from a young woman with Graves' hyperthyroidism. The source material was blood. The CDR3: CASSPQGVSYEQYF. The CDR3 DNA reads TGTGCCAGCTCACCACAGGGGGTCTCCTACGAGCAGTACTTC.